This T cell receptor beta chain was recovered during a study of blood T cell repertoires in COVID-19 (dated by TCRdb to about 2020). Regarding the complete study: Samples from collaborators originated in the United States, Italy and Spain and spanned both the acute and convalescent phases of COVID-19. The material from the prospective study consisted of cDNA or gDNA derived from T cells, B-cell-depleted T cells, or PBMCs. The dataset comprised deeply sampled blood TCRbeta repertoires from subjects exposed to, actively infected with, or recovered from COVID-19. The repertoires were made available in a free public database intended to serve as a resource for research on the immune response to SARS-CoV-2. The samples were drawn from the first 160 participants of the ongoing ImmuneRACE study and from 1,254 subjects provided by 6 global collaborators. Nearly every sample came with metadata listing a de-identified subject ID, COVID-19 status, age in years and sex. HLA class I and class II types, where available, came from metadata supplied by the sample provider rather than from assay-based typing.

V is cut back by 4 bases and J by 9 bases, with 4 bases in the junction unmatched. The CDR3 starts with the cysteine, ends with the phenylalanine, and has 13 residues. Here the CDR3 DNA is all that survives: 39 bases in frame from base 1. In the germline V gene, CDR1 corresponds to SGHRS and CDR2 to YFSETQ. TCRbeta CDR3 regions were amplified from genomic DNA using the immunoSEQ Assay, a bias-controlled multiplex PCR. Concerning the study's data processing: The number of nucleated cells in each sample was estimated by amplification of reference gene primers within the assay. Sequence reads were collapsed and filtered to measure the absolute abundance of every unique TCRbeta CDR3 rearrangement. Productive Simpson clonality was computed per sample as the square root of Simpson's diversity index over productive rearrangements. This is the immuneACCESS table as TCRdb keeps it, with only in-frame sequences that have V and J called. A part of the clones is gone; compared with another copy, unresolved V genes explain less than half, and the rest is unexplained. V, J and clone size reflect that table, while D and trimming were determined from the DNA. This sample lists around 190,000 clones; roughly nine tenths were detected once. Jointly, the top ten make up about 1.9% of the sample.

Samples from volunteer blood donors who had recovered from COVID-19 were contributed by a second Seattle source. Each collaborating institution followed its own protocols to collect whole blood in K2EDTA tubes. For TCRbeta analysis, collaborators shipped samples in one of three forms: frozen whole blood, isolated PBMCs, or DNA extracted from either of those sample types. Broader findings and caveats from the paper: The amount of clinical and demographic metadata varied by source and participant and was provided uncurated.

Worth noting for this clone: There is no known antigen for this receptor. The record has no base qualities; no much larger clone is one base away.

Rearrangement joined TRBV5-1 to TRBJ1-4, and 9 junction bases match TRBD1. This receptor was taken from a man aged 18 to 30 who had recovered from COVID-19. Source material: peripheral blood. In nucleotide form, the sequence is TGCGCCAGCAGCAGGGGACAGGGCCAAAAACTGTTTTTT. Its translation reads: CASSRGQGQKLFF.